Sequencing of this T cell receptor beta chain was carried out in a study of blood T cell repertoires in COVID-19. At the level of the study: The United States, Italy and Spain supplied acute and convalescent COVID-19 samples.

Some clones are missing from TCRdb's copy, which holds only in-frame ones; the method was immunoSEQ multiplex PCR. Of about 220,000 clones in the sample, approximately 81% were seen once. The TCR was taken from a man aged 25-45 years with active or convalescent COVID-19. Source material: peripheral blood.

For the CDR3, the DNA is TGTGCCAGCAGCGTAGAGGGCCTAGCGGGGGGAGAGACCCAGTACTTC. Translated, it gives CASSVEGLAGGETQYF. The rearrangement joins TRBV9 to TRBJ2-5; 11 bases fit TRBD2. The CDR3 totals 16 residues. V shed 0 bases and J 4 bases; nucleotides not matched to a gene: 5. Germline V gives CDR1 SGDLS, CDR2 YYNGEE. Looking up the rest from reference TRBV9 and TRBJ2-5 gives the full variable domain: DSGVTQTPKHLITATGQRVTLRCSPRSGDLSVYWYQQSLDQGLQFLIQYYNGEERAKGNILERFSAQQFPDLHSELNLSSLELGDSALYFCASSVEGLAGGETQYFGPGTRLLVL.